Listed below are T cell receptor beta chains from one sample, sequenced in a study of blood T cell repertoires in COVID-19. Using immunoSEQ multiplex PCR, the repertoire was profiled, and TCRdb retains in-frame clones only, with some absent. The data show 90,000 to 150,000 clones, roughly 76% seen once. The specimen was peripheral blood. These receptors all come from a human donor in a cohort sampled during active COVID-19. The CDR3 runs from the conserved cysteine through the conserved F or W. Each record gives: CDR3 length, J gene, V gene, clone size, D gene, CDR3 protein, CDR3 DNA. The D gene is left open where the match is weak. Clone size is given for some rows only: seen once, a few or many times, or a class if the clone is expanded.

len: 15; j_gene: TRBJ2-3; v_gene: TRBV9; abundance: .; d_gene: .; CDR3aa: CASSYEDSSSDTQYF; CDR3nt: TGTGCCAGCAGCTATGAGGACAGCTCTTCTGATACGCAGTATTTT
len: 14; j_gene: TRBJ2-7; v_gene: TRBV7-3; abundance: .; d_gene: TRBD1; CDR3aa: CASSLSPGGQGMKF; CDR3nt: TGTGCCAGCAGCTTAAGCCCCGGGGGACAGGGTATGAAGTTC
len: 15; j_gene: TRBJ1-2; v_gene: TRBV25-1; abundance: .; d_gene: TRBD1; CDR3aa: CASSAGQGGGYGYTF; CDR3nt: TGTGCCAGCAGTGCGGGACAGGGGGGCGGCTATGGCTACACCTTC
len: 14; j_gene: TRBJ2-1; v_gene: TRBV28; abundance: .; d_gene: .; CDR3aa: CASLVAGAYNEQFF; CDR3nt: TGTGCCAGCCTGGTTGCAGGGGCCTACAATGAGCAGTTCTTC
len: 14; j_gene: TRBJ2-1; v_gene: TRBV28; abundance: .; d_gene: .; CDR3aa: CASSWGEPYNEQFF; CDR3nt: TGTGCCAGCAGTTGGGGAGAGCCTTACAATGAGCAGTTCTTC
len: 15; j_gene: TRBJ1-2; v_gene: TRBV27; abundance: .; d_gene: TRBD1; CDR3aa: CASSLSRGENYGYTF; CDR3nt: TGTGCCAGCAGTTTATCCAGGGGGGAAAACTATGGCTACACCTTC
len: 14; j_gene: TRBJ2-1; v_gene: TRBV20-1; abundance: .; d_gene: TRBD2; CDR3aa: CSASGSAGVNEQFF; CDR3nt: TGCAGTGCTAGTGGATCAGCGGGAGTGAATGAGCAGTTCTTC
len: 12; j_gene: TRBJ2-7; v_gene: TRBV2; abundance: .; d_gene: .; CDR3aa: CASSPQTYEQYF; CDR3nt: TGTGCCAGCAGTCCCCAGACCTACGAGCAGTACTTC
len: 14; j_gene: TRBJ1-1; v_gene: TRBV18; abundance: .; d_gene: .; CDR3aa: CASSRREGRTEAFF; CDR3nt: TGTGCCAGCTCTCGGAGGGAGGGTCGGACTGAAGCTTTCTTT
len: 13; j_gene: TRBJ1-1; v_gene: TRBV5-1; abundance: .; d_gene: .; CDR3aa: CASSFAQNTEAFF; CDR3nt: TGCGCCAGCAGCTTTGCGCAGAACACTGAAGCTTTCTTT
len: 16; j_gene: TRBJ1-3; v_gene: TRBV30; abundance: .; d_gene: .; CDR3aa: CAWSVGLRPSGNTIYF; CDR3nt: TGTGCCTGGAGTGTAGGACTCCGACCCTCTGGAAACACCATATATTTT
len: 16; j_gene: TRBJ1-4; v_gene: TRBV19; abundance: once; d_gene: .; CDR3aa: CASGQRQSSFNEKLFF; CDR3nt: TGTGCCAGTGGACAGAGACAATCAAGTTTTAATGAAAAACTGTTTTTT
len: 14; j_gene: TRBJ1-6; v_gene: TRBV6-5; abundance: .; d_gene: TRBD1; CDR3aa: CASEGQPYNSPLHF; CDR3nt: TGTGCCAGCGAGGGACAGCCTTATAATTCACCCCTCCACTTT